A selection of T cell receptor beta chains follows, all from one sample in a study of T cell responses to AZD1222 COVID-19 vaccine. Some clones are missing from TCRdb's copy, which holds only in-frame ones; the method was immunoSEQ multiplex PCR. The sample has over 100,000 clones; approximately 90% are singletons. The starting material was peripheral blood, obtained on day 0 of AZD1222 vaccination. The source of these receptors is an adult in good health. Both conserved end residues are part of each CDR3. A D gene is named only where the DNA matches it firmly. Only some rows state a clone size, as once, few, many or a class for expanded clones.

J gene,D gene,clone size,V gene,CDR3 protein,CDR3 DNA
TRBJ1-1,.,.,TRBV19,CASSIPGAPSNTEAFF,TGTGCCAGTAGTATCCCCGGGGCCCCTTCGAACACTGAAGCTTTCTTT
TRBJ2-1,TRBD2,.,TRBV19,CASSTSSGGDEQFF,TGTGCCAGTAGTACTTCTAGCGGGGGGGATGAGCAGTTCTTC
TRBJ2-7,.,.,TRBV19,CASSIDRGTASYEQYF,TGTGCCAGTAGTATAGATCGTGGGACCGCAAGCTACGAGCAGTACTTC
TRBJ1-5,.,.,TRBV28,CASSFPTGGQPQHF,TGTGCCAGCAGTTTCCCTACTGGGGGTCAGCCCCAGCATTTT
TRBJ2-7,TRBD1,.,TRBV7-4,CASSPGGDRGSVYEQYF,TGTGCCAGCAGCCCGGGGGGCGACAGGGGGTCGGTGTACGAGCAGTACTTC
TRBJ1-3,.,.,TRBV5-6,CASPRLDSSGPGNTIYF,TGTGCCAGCCCACGTTTGGACAGCTCGGGCCCTGGAAACACCATATATTTT
TRBJ2-7,.,.,TRBV19,CASSGLLSYEQYF,TGTGCCAGTAGTGGTCTCCTCTCCTACGAGCAGTACTTC
TRBJ1-1,.,.,TRBV7-9,CASSSSGATEAFF,TGTGCCAGCAGCTCTTCAGGGGCCACTGAAGCTTTCTTT
TRBJ1-2,.,.,TRBV7-9,CASSLASSLSGYGYTF,TGTGCCAGCAGCTTAGCATCGAGCCTAAGTGGGTATGGCTACACCTTC
TRBJ2-7,.,.,TRBV27,CASSFNTPGF,TGTGCCAGCAGTTTTAATACCCCAGGGTTC
TRBJ2-7,.,.,TRBV27,CASFSSSYEQYF,TGTGCCAGCTTTTCGAGTTCCTACGAGCAGTACTTC
TRBJ1-5,.,.,TRBV11-2,CASSLVGGVQPQHF,TGTGCCAGCAGCTTAGTCGGGGGGGTCCAGCCCCAGCATTTT
TRBJ2-7,.,once,TRBV6-2/TRBV6-3,CASSYPWGASSYEQYF,TGTGCCAGCAGTTATCCGTGGGGGGCGAGCTCCTACGAGCAGTACTTC
TRBJ1-5,.,.,TRBV24-1,CAVSGGNQPQHF,TGTGCCGTCTCGGGTGGCAATCAGCCCCAGCATTTT
TRBJ1-3,.,.,TRBV6-2/TRBV6-3,CASSKVSPSGNTIYF,TGTGCCAGCAGCAAGGTCAGTCCATCTGGAAACACCATATATTTT
TRBJ1-5,.,.,TRBV30,CAWEDGGQPQHF,TGTGCCTGGGAGGACGGAGGTCAGCCCCAGCATTTT
TRBJ1-3,.,once,TRBV7-9,CASSLGREASGNTIYF,TGTGCCAGCAGCTTGGGACGTGAAGCCTCTGGAAACACCATATATTTT
TRBJ1-1,.,.,TRBV6-4,CASSAFGTNTEAFF,TGTGCCAGCAGTGCTTTCGGGACGAACACTGAAGCTTTCTTT
TRBJ2-4,.,.,TRBV5-1,CASSAGLAKNIQYF,TGCGCCAGCAGCGCAGGGTTGGCCAAAAACATTCAGTACTTC
TRBJ2-7,TRBD2,.,TRBV11-1,CASSLGGGLPYEQYF,TGTGCCAGCAGCTTAGGCGGGGGGCTACCCTACGAGCAGTACTTC
TRBJ2-2,.,once,TRBV6-5,CASSNSPYTGELFF,TGTGCCAGCAGCAATAGCCCTTACACCGGGGAGCTGTTTTTT
TRBJ1-5,.,.,TRBV2,CASSEPGEGQPQHF,TGTGCCAGCAGTGAACCCGGGGAGGGACAGCCCCAGCATTTT
TRBJ2-7,.,.,TRBV13,CASSRPGPSVIIYEQYF,TGTGCCAGCAGCAGACCGGGACCGTCCGTGATCATCTACGAGCAGTACTTC
TRBJ2-5,TRBD2,.,TRBV14,CASSPLRGGFETQYF,TGTGCCAGCAGCCCTCTTCGGGGGGGGTTCGAGACCCAGTACTTC
TRBJ1-5,.,.,TRBV19,CASRSQISAQHF,TGTGCCAGTAGGTCCCAAATCTCGGCCCAGCATTTT
TRBJ1-2,.,.,TRBV5-6,CASRPGPSIFSYGYTF,TGTGCCAGCAGACCGGGACCGAGCATCTTCAGCTATGGCTACACCTTC
TRBJ2-7,.,once,TRBV6-5,CASSYSVGSSYEQYF,TGTGCCAGCAGTTACTCGGTAGGGAGCTCCTACGAGCAGTACTTC
TRBJ1-2,TRBD1,.,TRBV6-5,CASSPQRTGWGYTF,TGTGCCAGCAGTCCTCAACGGACAGGGTGGGGCTACACCTTC
TRBJ2-2,.,.,TRBV15,CATSSAVPFFTGELFF,TGTGCCACCAGCAGCGCCGTACCCTTTTTCACCGGGGAGCTGTTTTTT
TRBJ2-7,.,.,TRBV5-3,CARSLCGTTDYEQYF,TGTGCCAGAAGCTTGTGCGGAACTACTGACTACGAGCAGTACTTC
TRBJ2-5,.,.,TRBV6-5,CASSSGPRETQYF,TGTGCCAGCAGTTCCGGACCCCGGGAGACCCAGTACTTC
TRBJ1-5,.,.,TRBV9,CASSLDDGGNQPQHF,TGTGCCAGCAGCCTCGACGACGGTGGCAATCAGCCCCAGCATTTT
TRBJ1-3,.,.,TRBV7-9,CASSDSGGNTIYF,TGTGCCAGCAGCGACTCGGGGGGAAACACCATATATTTT
TRBJ1-1,TRBD1,.,TRBV6-4,CASSMTGVNTEAFF,TGTGCCAGCAGTATGACAGGGGTGAACACTGAAGCTTTCTTT
TRBJ2-7,TRBD1,.,TRBV2,CASTHPGQGLYEQYF,TGTGCCAGCACCCACCCGGGACAGGGGCTCTACGAGCAGTACTTC
TRBJ2-1,TRBD2,.,TRBV5-5,CASSLAQRGAGYNEQFF,TGTGCCAGCAGCTTGGCCCAGCGGGGGGCGGGCTACAATGAGCAGTTCTTC
TRBJ2-3,.,.,TRBV24-1,CATSSTDTQYF,TGTGCCACCAGTAGCACAGATACGCAGTATTTT
TRBJ1-2,.,.,TRBV19,CASSGTGPANYGYTF,TGTGCCAGTAGTGGTACAGGGCCCGCTAACTATGGCTACACCTTC
TRBJ2-5,.,.,TRBV29-1,CSGGQETQYF,TGCAGTGGGGGGCAAGAGACCCAGTACTTC